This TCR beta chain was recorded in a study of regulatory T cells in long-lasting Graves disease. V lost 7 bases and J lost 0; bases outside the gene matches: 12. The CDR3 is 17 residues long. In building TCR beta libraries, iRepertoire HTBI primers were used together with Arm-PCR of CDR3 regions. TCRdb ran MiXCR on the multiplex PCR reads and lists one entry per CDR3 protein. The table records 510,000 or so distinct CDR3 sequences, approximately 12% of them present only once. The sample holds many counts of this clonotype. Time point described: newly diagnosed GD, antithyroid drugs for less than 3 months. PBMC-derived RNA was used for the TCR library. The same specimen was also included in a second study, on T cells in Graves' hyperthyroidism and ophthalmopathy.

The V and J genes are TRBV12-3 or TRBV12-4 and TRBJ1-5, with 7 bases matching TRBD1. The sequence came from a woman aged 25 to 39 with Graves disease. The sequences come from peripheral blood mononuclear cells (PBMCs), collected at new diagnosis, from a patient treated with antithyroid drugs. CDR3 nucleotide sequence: TGTGCCAGCACTCAGCAGGGGACAGTTTATAGCAATCAGCCCCAGCATTTT. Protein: CASTQQGTVYSNQPQHF.